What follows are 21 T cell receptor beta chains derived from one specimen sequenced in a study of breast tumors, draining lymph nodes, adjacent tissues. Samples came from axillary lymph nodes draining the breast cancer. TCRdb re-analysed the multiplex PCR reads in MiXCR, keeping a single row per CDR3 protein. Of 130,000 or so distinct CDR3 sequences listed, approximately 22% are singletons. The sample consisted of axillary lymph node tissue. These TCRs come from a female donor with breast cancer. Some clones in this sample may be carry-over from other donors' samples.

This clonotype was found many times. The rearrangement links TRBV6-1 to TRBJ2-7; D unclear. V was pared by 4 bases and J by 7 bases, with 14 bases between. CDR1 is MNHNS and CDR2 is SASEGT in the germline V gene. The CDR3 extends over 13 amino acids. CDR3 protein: CASSAARYLEQYF. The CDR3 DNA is TGTGCCAGCAGTGCGGCTCGCTACTTGGAGCAGTACTTC.

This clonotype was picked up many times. The CDR3 nucleotides are TGTGCCAGCAGCTTAGGCGGACAGGGAAAGTATTACGAGCAGTACTTC. It is translated as CASSLGGQGKYYEQYF. This rearrangement joins TRBV11-2 to TRBJ2-7; 8 bases map to TRBD1. The V and J ends lost 1 base and 4 bases, in that order; junction bases with no gene match: 9. Germline values: CDR1 SGHAT, CDR2 FQNNGV. The CDR3 sequence is 16 residues long.

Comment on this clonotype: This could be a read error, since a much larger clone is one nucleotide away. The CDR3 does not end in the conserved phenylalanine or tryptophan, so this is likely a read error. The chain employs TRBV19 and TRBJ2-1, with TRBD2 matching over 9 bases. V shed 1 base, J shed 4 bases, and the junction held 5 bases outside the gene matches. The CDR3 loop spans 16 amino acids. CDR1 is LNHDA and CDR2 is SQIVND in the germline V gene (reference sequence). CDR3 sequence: CASSIGSAGGYNEQFL. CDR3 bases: TGTGCCAGTAGTATAGGGTCAGCGGGAGGATACAATGAGCAGTTCCTC.

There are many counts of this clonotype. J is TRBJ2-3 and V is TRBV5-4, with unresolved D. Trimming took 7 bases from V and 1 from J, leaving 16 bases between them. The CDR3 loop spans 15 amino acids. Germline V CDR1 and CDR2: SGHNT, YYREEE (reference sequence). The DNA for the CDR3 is TGTGCCAGCGCTTCTGGAGAAGGCCGCACAGATACGCAGTATTTT. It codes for CASASGEGRTDTQYF.

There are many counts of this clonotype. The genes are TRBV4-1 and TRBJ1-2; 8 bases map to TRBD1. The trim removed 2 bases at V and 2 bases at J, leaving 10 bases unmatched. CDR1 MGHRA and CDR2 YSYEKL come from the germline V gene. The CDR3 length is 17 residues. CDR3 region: CASSQPFRTGLNYGYTF. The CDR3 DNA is TGCGCCAGCAGCCAACCGTTCAGGACAGGGTTAAACTATGGCTACACCTTC.

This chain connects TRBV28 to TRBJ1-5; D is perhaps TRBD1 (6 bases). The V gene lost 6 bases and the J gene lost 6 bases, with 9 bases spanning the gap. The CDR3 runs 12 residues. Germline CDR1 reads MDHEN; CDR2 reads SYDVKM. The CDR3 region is CASSAGVQPQHF. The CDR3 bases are TGTGCCAGCAGCGCAGGGGTTCAGCCCCAGCATTTT.

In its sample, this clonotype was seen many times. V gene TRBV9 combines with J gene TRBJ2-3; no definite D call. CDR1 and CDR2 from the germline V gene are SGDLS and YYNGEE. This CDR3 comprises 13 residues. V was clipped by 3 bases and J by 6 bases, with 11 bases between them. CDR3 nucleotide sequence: TGTGCCAGCAGCGAGCCACATTCCGATACGCAGTATTTT. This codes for CASSEPHSDTQYF.

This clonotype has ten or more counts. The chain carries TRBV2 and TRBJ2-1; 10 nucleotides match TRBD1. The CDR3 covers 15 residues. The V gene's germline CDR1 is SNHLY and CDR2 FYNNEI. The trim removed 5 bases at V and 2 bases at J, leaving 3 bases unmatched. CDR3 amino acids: CASSKGQGTYNEQFF. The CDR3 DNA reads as TGTGCCAGCAGTAAGGGACAGGGGACCTACAATGAGCAGTTCTTC.

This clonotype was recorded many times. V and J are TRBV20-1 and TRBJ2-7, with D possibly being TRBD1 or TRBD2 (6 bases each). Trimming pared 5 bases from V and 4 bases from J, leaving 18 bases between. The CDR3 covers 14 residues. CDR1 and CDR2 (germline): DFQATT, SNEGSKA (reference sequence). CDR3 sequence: CSAEHREVGYEQYF. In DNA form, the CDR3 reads TGCAGTGCTGAACACAGGGAGGTTGGTTACGAGCAGTACTTC.

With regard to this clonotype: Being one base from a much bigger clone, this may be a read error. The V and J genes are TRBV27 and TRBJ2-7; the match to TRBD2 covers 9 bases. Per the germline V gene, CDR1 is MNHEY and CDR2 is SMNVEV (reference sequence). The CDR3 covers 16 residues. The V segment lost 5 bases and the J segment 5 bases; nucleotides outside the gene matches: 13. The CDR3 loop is CASSNPGGSGSHEQYF. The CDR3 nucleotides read TGTGCCAGCAGTAACCCCGGTGGTAGCGGGAGTCACGAGCAGTACTTC.

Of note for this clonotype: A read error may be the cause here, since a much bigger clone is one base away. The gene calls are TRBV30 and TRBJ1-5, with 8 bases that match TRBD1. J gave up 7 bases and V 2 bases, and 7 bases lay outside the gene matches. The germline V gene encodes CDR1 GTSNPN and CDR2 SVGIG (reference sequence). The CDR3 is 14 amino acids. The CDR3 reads CAWSSQGAAQPQHF. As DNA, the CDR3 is TGTGCCTGGAGTTCGCAGGGGGCGGCCCAGCCCCAGCATTTT.

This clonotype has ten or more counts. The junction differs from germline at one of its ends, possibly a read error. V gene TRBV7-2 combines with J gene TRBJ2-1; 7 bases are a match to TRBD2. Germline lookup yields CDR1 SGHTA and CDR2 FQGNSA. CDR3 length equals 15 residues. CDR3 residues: CVSSWGLSSYNEQFF. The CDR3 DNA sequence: TGTGTCAGCAGCTGGGGACTATCCTCCTACAATGAGCAGTTCTTC.

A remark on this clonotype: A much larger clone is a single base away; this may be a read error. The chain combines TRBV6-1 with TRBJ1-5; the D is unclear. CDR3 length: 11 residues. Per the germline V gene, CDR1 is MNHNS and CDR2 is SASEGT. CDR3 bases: TGTGCCAGCAATGAAAACGGGCCCCAGCATTTT. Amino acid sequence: CASNENGPQHF.

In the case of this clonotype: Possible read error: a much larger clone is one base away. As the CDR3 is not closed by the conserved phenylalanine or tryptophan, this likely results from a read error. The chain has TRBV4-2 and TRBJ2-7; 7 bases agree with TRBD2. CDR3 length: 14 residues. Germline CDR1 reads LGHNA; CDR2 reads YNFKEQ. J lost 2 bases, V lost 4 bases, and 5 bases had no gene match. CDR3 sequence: CASSPGTKPYEQYL. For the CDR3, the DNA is TGTGCCAGCAGCCCCGGGACTAAACCCTACGAGCAGTACCTC.

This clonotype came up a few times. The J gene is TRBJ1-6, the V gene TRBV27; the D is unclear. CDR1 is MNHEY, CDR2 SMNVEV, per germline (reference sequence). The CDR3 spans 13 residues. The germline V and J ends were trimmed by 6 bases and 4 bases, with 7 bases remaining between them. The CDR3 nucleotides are TGTGCCAGCAGAGAACTTTATAATTCACCCCTCCACTTT. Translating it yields CASRELYNSPLHF.

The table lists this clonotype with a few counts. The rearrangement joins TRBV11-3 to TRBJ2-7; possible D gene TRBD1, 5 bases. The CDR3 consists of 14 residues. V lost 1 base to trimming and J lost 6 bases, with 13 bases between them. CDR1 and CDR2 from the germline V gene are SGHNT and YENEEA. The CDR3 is CASSLGQPDGEQYF. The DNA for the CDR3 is TGTGCCAGCAGCTTAGGACAGCCCGACGGCGAGCAGTACTTC.

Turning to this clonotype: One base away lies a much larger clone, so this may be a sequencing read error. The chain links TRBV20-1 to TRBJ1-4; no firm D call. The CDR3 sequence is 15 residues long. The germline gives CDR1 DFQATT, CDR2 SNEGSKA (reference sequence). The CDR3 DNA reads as TGCAGTGCTAGAGATCCCAGGAGGGCTAATGAAAAACTGCTTTTT. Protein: CSARDPRRANEKLLF.

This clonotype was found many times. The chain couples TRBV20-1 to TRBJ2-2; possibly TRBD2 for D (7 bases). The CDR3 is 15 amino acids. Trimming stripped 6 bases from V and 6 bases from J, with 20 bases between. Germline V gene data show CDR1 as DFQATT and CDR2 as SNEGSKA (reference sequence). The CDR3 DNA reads TGCAGTGCCCCCGAGGGGGGAGGGCCATCCGGGGAGCTGTTTTTT. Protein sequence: CSAPEGGGPSGELFF.

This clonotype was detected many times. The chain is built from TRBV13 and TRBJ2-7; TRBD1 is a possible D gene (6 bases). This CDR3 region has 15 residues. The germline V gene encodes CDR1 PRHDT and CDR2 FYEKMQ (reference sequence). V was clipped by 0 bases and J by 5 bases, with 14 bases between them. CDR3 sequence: CASSLGTGTLNEQYF. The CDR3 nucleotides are TGTGCCAGCAGCTTAGGGACCGGGACATTGAACGAGCAGTACTTC. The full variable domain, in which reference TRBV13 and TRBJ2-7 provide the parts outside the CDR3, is AAGVIQSPRHLIKEKRETATLKCYPIPRHDTVYWYQQGPGQDPQFLISFYEKMQSDKGSIPDRFSAQQFSDYHSELNMSSLELGDSALYFCASSLGTGTLNEQYFGPGTRLTVT.

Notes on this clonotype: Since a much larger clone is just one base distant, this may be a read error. The CDR3 is CASSFQALGYDEQFF. In DNA form, the CDR3 reads TGTGCCAGCAGCTTTCAGGCCCTGGGCTACGATGAGCAGTTCTTC. The V and J genes are TRBV11-3 and TRBJ2-1; unclear D gene. The germline V gene has CDR1 SGHNT and CDR2 YENEEA. This CDR3 spans 15 amino acids.

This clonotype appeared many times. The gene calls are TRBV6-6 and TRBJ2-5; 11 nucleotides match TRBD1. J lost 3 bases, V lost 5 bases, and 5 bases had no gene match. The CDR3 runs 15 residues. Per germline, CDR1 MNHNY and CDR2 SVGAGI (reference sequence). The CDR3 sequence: CASSNPGQGEETQYF. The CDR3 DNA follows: TGTGCCAGCAGTAATCCGGGACAGGGGGAAGAGACCCAGTACTTC.